This T cell receptor (beta chain) appears in the sequencing data of a study of blood T cell repertoires in COVID-19. Turning to the study itself: Sites in the United States, Italy and Spain provided acute and convalescent COVID-19 samples. T cells, B-cell-depleted T cells, or PBMCs provided the cDNA or gDNA that served as material.

This CDR3 has 15 residues. The ends were cut back, 1 base at V and 0 bases at J, with 7 bases in the middle. Germline-derived CDR1 and CDR2 are SGHAT and FQNNGV. Methods used by the authors: Cell counts per sample came from amplifying reference gene primers. TCRdb's table, derived via immunoSEQ multiplex PCR, lists solely in-frame clones and lacks some. The DNA gave D and trimming, while V, J and clone size come from that table. The sample carries 150,000 to 250,000 clones, around four fifths recorded once. The sample consisted of peripheral blood. This receptor was obtained from a human donor with acute or convalescent COVID-19. The donor label of this sample is uncertain. The genes are TRBV11-2 and TRBJ1-5; D is undetermined. The CDR3 loop is CASSLGQNSNQPQHF. DNA for the CDR3: TGTGCCAGCAGCTTAGGTCAGAATAGCAATCAGCCCCAGCATTTT.